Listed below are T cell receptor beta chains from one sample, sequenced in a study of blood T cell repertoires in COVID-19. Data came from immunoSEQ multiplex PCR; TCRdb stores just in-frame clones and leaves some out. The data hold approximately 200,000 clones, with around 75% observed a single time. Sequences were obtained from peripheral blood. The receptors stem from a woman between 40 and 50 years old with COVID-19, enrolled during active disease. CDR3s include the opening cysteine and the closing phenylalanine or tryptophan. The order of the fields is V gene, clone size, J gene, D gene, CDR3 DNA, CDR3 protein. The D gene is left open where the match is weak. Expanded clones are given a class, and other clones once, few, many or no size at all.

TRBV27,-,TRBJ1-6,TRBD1,TGTGCCAGCAGGGGACAGGGGGCGACGAGGTCACCCCTCCACTTT,CASRGQGATRSPLHF
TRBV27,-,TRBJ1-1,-,TGTGCCAGCAGACACCCCCCCGAGGGGGACACTGAAGCTTTCTTT,CASRHPPEGDTEAFF
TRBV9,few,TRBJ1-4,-,TGTGCCAGCAGCGGCAGGGATAATGAAAAACTGTTTTTT,CASSGRDNEKLFF
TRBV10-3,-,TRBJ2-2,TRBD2,TGTGCCATCAGTGAGTCCTTCGGGACTAGCGGGAAAGGCGGGGAGCTGTTTTTT,CAISESFGTSGKGGELFF
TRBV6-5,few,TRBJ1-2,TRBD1,TGTGCCAGCAGCCGATGGACAGGGGGCGATGGCTACACCTTC,CASSRWTGGDGYTF
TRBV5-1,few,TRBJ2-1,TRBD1,TGCGCCAGCAGCTCAAGACAGGGGTTTAGCAATGAGCAGTTCTTC,CASSSRQGFSNEQFF
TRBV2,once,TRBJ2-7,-,TGTGCCAGCAGTGACTTTGGCAGGAACTCCTACGAGCAGTACTTC,CASSDFGRNSYEQYF
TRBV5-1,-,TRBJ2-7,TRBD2,TGCGCCAGCAGCTTGGTAGCGGGGGGACCCTACGAGCAGTACTTC,CASSLVAGGPYEQYF
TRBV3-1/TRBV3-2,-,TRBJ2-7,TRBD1,TGTGCCAGCAGCCCCATACAGGGGTCCTACGAGCAGTACTTC,CASSPIQGSYEQYF
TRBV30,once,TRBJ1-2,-,TGTGCCTGGAGTGTAGAGGGTTATGGTGGCTACACCTTC,CAWSVEGYGGYTF
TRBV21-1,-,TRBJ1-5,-,TGTGCCAGCAGCAAACCGGAGACAGGAAGAGAAGATGCGCCCCAGCATTTT,CASSKPETGREDAPQHF
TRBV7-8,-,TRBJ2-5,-,TGTGCCAGCAGCTTGGACCAGGGGGGGACCCAGTACTTC,CASSLDQGGTQYF
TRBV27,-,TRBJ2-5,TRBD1,TGTGCCAGCAGTTTAACGGGGACAGGGCTTCTGGAGACCCAGTACTTC,CASSLTGTGLLETQYF
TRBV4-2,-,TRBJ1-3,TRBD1,TGTGCCAGCAGCCAAGGTGGGACAGCCTCTGGAAACACCATATATTTT,CASSQGGTASGNTIYF
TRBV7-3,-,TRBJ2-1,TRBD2,TGTGCCAGCAGCCGGAGCGGGGAGGGCTACAATGAGCAGTTCTTC,CASSRSGEGYNEQFF
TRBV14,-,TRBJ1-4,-,TGTGCCAGCAGCCAAGATGAGGGTCAGGGGAACGAAAAACTGTTTTTT,CASSQDEGQGNEKLFF
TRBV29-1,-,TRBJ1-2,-,TGCAGCGTACACGAAGGGGACTATGGCTACACCTTC,CSVHEGDYGYTF
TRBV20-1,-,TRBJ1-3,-,TGCAGTGCTAGTTATCGGGGGAGCTCTGGAAACACCATATATTTT,CSASYRGSSGNTIYF
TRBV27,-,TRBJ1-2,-,TGTGCCAGCAGTTTGGGAGTTAACTATGGCTACACCTTC,CASSLGVNYGYTF
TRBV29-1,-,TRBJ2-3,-,TGCAGCGCCCAGAGGGGGACAAGCACAGATACGCAGTATTTT,CSAQRGTSTDTQYF
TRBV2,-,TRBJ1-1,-,TGTGCCAGCAGTCCCCAGGCTCCTGAAGCTTTCTTT,CASSPQAPEAFF
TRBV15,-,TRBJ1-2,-,TGTGCCACCAGCCCTGGAGGGAATCCCTATGGCTACACCTTC,CATSPGGNPYGYTF
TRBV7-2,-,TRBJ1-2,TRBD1,TGTGCCAGCAGCCCCGTCGCGTCGGACAGGGGGCCCGGCTACACCTTC,CASSPVASDRGPGYTF